The 18 T cell receptor beta chains presented below share a single source sample, sequenced in a study of cytomegalovirus exposure and HLA in healthy donors. 60 Vbeta and 13 Jbeta primers were used in PCR. Assay used: immunoSEQ multiplex PCR; TCRdb lists only in-frame clones, some missing. Among about 130,000 clones listed, 70% to 85% were seen once. The sequencing input was PBMCs. Receptors originate from a boy aged 10-17 years in good health and CMV-seronegative.

The rearrangement links TRBV5-1 to TRBJ2-7, with TRBD2 identical over 7 bases. This CDR3 contains 15 residues. Unmatched junction bases numbered 9, after V lost 0 bases and J lost 6 bases. Germline assignment: CDR1 SGHRS and CDR2 YFSETQ. CDR3 sequence (DNA): TGCGCCAGCAGCTTGGGTCCGCGGGAGACGCTCGAGCAGTACTTC. Its protein product is CASSLGPRETLEQYF.

This clone was counted only a few times. This rearrangement joins TRBV15 to TRBJ2-5, with 7 positions matching TRBD2. J gave up 5 bases and V 0 bases, and 6 bases lay outside the gene matches. The CDR3 loop spans 15 amino acids. Germline lookup yields CDR1 LNHNV and CDR2 YYDKDF (reference sequence). DNA of the CDR3: TGTGCCACCAGCAGAGAGGGGGGAGCGGGGGAGACCCAGTACTTC. Its translation: CATSREGGAGETQYF.

This chain links TRBV19 with TRBJ2-7; 9 nucleotides align to TRBD1. This CDR3 is built from 15 residues. Trimming removed 6 bases from V and 3 bases from J; junction bases left unmatched: 9. Germline assignment: CDR1 LNHDA and CDR2 SQIVND (reference sequence). CDR3 region: CASRSTGTGIYEQYF. The CDR3 DNA sequence: TGTGCCAGTAGGTCTACCGGGACAGGGATCTACGAGCAGTACTTC.

The V call is TRBV7-9, the J call TRBJ1-4; no reliable D call. CDR3 length: 14 residues. Trimming shortened V by 2 bases and J by 8 bases, and 12 bases separated the two germline ends. The germline V gene encodes CDR1 SEHNR and CDR2 FQNEAQ (reference sequence). CDR3 sequence: CASSLRREGEKLFF. The CDR3 nucleotides read TGTGCCAGCAGCTTACGCCGGGAAGGGGAAAAACTGTTTTTT.

The chain has TRBV4-1 and TRBJ1-1; D ambiguous. Deletions cut 0 bases from V and 8 bases from J, with 7 bases between. Germline V lookup: CDR1 MGHRA, CDR2 YSYEKL. The CDR3 spans 12 residues. The CDR3 nucleotides read TGCGCCAGCAGCCAAGACACAGTAGAAGCTTTCTTT. Amino acid sequence: CASSQDTVEAFF.

The rearrangement uses TRBV5-5 and TRBJ1-5; 8 bases are a match to TRBD1. The ends lost 3 bases at V and 4 bases at J; junction bases unmatched: 9. The CDR3 consists of 16 residues. The germline V gene has CDR1 SGHKS and CDR2 YYEKEE (reference sequence). Written as DNA, the CDR3 is TGTGCCAGCAGCTCGGCGACAGGGGTCGGGAATCAGCCCCAGCATTTT. This gives the protein CASSSATGVGNQPQHF.

The chain couples TRBV29-1 to TRBJ1-2; no reliable D call. Germline V gene sequence: CDR1 SQVTM, CDR2 ANQGSEA. Deletions cut 8 bases from V and 7 bases from J, with 17 bases between. The CDR3 totals 12 residues. CDR3: CSTPSWGGGYTF. Here the CDR3 DNA reads TGCAGCACACCCTCCTGGGGAGGTGGCTACACCTTC.

This rearrangement joins TRBV21-1 to TRBJ2-7; TRBD2, the table's D call, was not compared with the DNA. TRBV21-1 is given as a pseudogene. The CDR3 sequence is 14 residues long. DNA of the CDR3: TGTGCCAGCAAGACTAGCGGGAGCGTCGGGGAGCAGTACTTC. Translating gives CASKTSGSVGEQYF.

V is TRBV7-9 and J is TRBJ2-7; 9 positions agree with TRBD2. Per the germline V gene, CDR1 is SEHNR and CDR2 is FQNEAQ (reference sequence). V gave up 4 bases and J gave up 3 bases; unmatched junction bases: 10. This CDR3 is built from 16 residues. The CDR3, as DNA: TGTGCCAGCAGCTCACCCGGGACTAGCCATCACTACGAGCAGTACTTC. Amino acid sequence: CASSSPGTSHHYEQYF.

This CDR3 is CASSSLPRDGNEKLFF. The CDR3 nucleotides are TGTGCCAGCAGCTCCCTTCCCAGGGATGGGAATGAAAAACTGTTTTTT. This rearrangement joins TRBV7-2 to TRBJ1-4; possible D gene TRBD1, 5 bases. The CDR3 covers 16 residues. Trimming took off 4 bases at V and 5 bases at J, with 17 bases between the two ends. Germline assignment: CDR1 SGHTA and CDR2 FQGNSA.

This clone was found once. The rearrangement uses TRBV5-1 and TRBJ2-1, with D hard to call. This CDR3 has 16 residues. The V end lost 4 bases, the J end lost 1 base, and 15 bases lay between the germline ends. Germline loops: CDR1 SGHRS, CDR2 YFSETQ. CDR3 nucleotides: TGCGCCAGCAGCGCCCGGCCCGAGACTTCCTACAATGAGCAGTTCTTC. It yields the protein CASSARPETSYNEQFF.

The chain employs TRBV5-1 and TRBJ1-1, with 7 bases that match TRBD1. This CDR3 contains 14 residues. Germline V gene lookup returns CDR1 SGHRS and CDR2 YFSETQ. V dropped 0 bases and J dropped 5; count of bases not matched to a gene: 4. CDR3 sequence: CASSLEGGSTEAFF. For the CDR3, the DNA is TGCGCCAGCAGCTTGGAAGGGGGCTCGACTGAAGCTTTCTTT.

The chain is built from TRBV7-8 and TRBJ2-3; 10 positions agree with TRBD2. The V gene end was trimmed by 6 bases and the J gene end by 5 bases; junction bases not matched to a gene: 8. The CDR3 spans 15 residues. Germline V gives CDR1 SGHVS, CDR2 FQNEAQ. CDR3 amino acids: CASRDLAGGLDTQYF. As DNA, the CDR3 is TGTGCCAGCAGGGATTTAGCGGGAGGACTAGATACGCAGTATTTT.

The rearrangement uses TRBV5-6 and TRBJ1-1, with D maybe TRBD1 (6 bases). The CDR3 spans 12 residues. CDR1 SGHDT and CDR2 YYEEEE come from the germline V gene. V was shortened by 4 bases and J by 11 bases, with 15 bases between the two germline ends. CDR3 sequence reads: CASSETSGVAFF. As DNA, the CDR3 is TGTGCCAGCAGCGAGACCTCAGGGGTTGCTTTCTTT. Together with reference TRBV5-6 and TRBJ1-1, the CDR3 gives the full variable domain: DAGVTQSPTHLIKTRGQQVTLRCSPKSGHDTVSWYQQALGQGPQFIFQYYEEEERQRGNFPDRFSGHQFPNYSSELNVNALLLGDSALYLCASSETSGVAFFGQGTRLTVV.

This clone has just one count. This sequence joins TRBV6-1 and TRBJ2-1; 12 bases match TRBD2. The CDR3 has 20 amino acids. Trimming cost V 3 bases and J 3 bases; bases outside gene matches: 15. Germline loops: CDR1 MNHNS, CDR2 SASEGT. The CDR3 DNA follows: TGTGCCAGCAGTGACCTCATTACTAGCGGGAGGAGCATGGGCTACAATGAGCAGTTCTTC. It specifies CASSDLITSGRSMGYNEQFF.

V gene TRBV25-1 combines with J gene TRBJ2-2; 9 bases map to TRBD1. This CDR3 contains 15 residues. After removal of 4 bases from V and 3 bases from J, the junction contained 3 bases not matched to a gene. Per the germline V gene, CDR1 is MGHDK and CDR2 is SYGVNS. The CDR3 loop is CASSGDREYTGELFF. The CDR3 coding sequence is TGTGCCAGCAGTGGGGACAGGGAGTACACCGGGGAGCTGTTTTTT. The full variable domain, its missing parts supplied by reference TRBV25-1 and TRBJ2-2, is EADIYQTPRYLVIGTGKKITLECSQTMGHDKMYWYQQDPGMELHLIHYSYGVNSTEKGDLSSESTVSRIRTEHFPLTLESARPSHTSQYLCASSGDREYTGELFFGEGSRLTVL.

This clone was detected only a few times. The V and J genes are TRBV27 and TRBJ1-3; TRBD1 aligns across 8 bases. V gave up 6 bases and J gave up 8 bases; unmatched junction bases: 15. Germline assignment: CDR1 MNHEY and CDR2 SMNVEV (reference sequence). This CDR3 region has 16 residues. The CDR3 bases are TGTGCCAGCAGGGCCCTGACCCGGACAGGGAGGGACACCATATATTTT. As protein: CASRALTRTGRDTIYF.

This chain connects TRBV4-1 to TRBJ1-1; TRBD1 matches 7 bases. The CDR3 is 16 amino acids. J lost 2 bases, V lost 0 bases, and 6 bases had no gene match. Germline V gene lookup returns CDR1 MGHRA and CDR2 YSYEKL. As DNA, the CDR3 is TGCGCCAGCAGCCAAGATGAGGGACAGACAAACACTGAAGCTTTCTTT. This sequence encodes CASSQDEGQTNTEAFF.